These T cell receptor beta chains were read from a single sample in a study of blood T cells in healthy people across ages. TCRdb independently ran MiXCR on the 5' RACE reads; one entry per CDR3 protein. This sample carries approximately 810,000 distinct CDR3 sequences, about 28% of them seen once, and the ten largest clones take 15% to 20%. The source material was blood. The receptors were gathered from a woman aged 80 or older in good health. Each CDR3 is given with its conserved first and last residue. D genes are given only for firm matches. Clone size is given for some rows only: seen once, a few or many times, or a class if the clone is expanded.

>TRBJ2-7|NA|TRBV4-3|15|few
CASSQGRTDSYEQYF
TGCGCCAGCAGCCAAGGTCGGACAGACTCCTACGAGCAGTACTTC
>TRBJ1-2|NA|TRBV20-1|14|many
CSAELPGRIYGYTF
TGCAGTGCCGAACTACCCGGCAGGATCTATGGCTACACCTTC
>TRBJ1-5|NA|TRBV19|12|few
CASSKSDQPQHF
TGTGCCAGTAGTAAGTCGGATCAGCCCCAGCATTTT
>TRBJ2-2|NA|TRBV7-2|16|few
CASSLAVLRDTGELFF
TGTGCCAGCAGCTTAGCGGTGCTGAGGGATACCGGGGAGCTGTTTTTT
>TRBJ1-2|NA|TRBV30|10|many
CAWRAYGYTF
TGTGCCTGGAGGGCTTATGGCTACACCTTC
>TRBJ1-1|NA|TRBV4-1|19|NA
CASSHVGSRPGSGGTEAFF
TGCGCCAGCAGCCATGTTGGGAGCCGGCCCGGTTCTGGCGGCACTGAAGCTTTCTTT
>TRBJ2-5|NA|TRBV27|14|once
CASSRGMDQETQYF
TGTGCCAGCAGTCGAGGGATGGACCAAGAGACCCAGTACTTC
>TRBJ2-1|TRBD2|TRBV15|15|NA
CATSRGLAGGDEQFF
TGTGCCACCAGCAGGGGACTAGCGGGAGGCGATGAGCAGTTCTTC
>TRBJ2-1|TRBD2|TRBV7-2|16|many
CASSLGPSGGDNEQFF
TGTGCCAGCAGCTTAGGTCCTAGCGGGGGTGACAATGAGCAGTTCTTC
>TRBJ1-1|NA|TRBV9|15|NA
CASSVHQGLNTEAFF
TGTGCCAGCAGCGTTCACCAGGGGCTGAACACTGAAGCTTTCTTT
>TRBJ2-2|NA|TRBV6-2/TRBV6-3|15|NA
CASSGLNPSAGELFF
TGTGCCAGCAGTGGACTAAACCCTAGCGCCGGGGAGCTGTTTTTT
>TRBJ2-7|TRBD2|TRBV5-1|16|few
CASSSGTSGGTYEQYF
TGCGCCAGCAGCTCCGGGACTAGCGGGGGGACCTACGAGCAGTACTTC
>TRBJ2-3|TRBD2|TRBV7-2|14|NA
CASSLGSGGDMQYF
TGTGCCAGCAGCTTAGGTAGCGGGGGAGATATGCAGTATTTT
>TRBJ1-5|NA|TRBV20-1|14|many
CSASGSQPGQPQHF
TGCAGTGCTAGCGGCAGTCAGCCGGGTCAGCCCCAGCATTTT
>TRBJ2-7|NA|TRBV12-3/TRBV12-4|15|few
CASSLDRAHAYEQYF
TGTGCCAGCAGTTTAGACAGGGCTCATGCCTACGAGCAGTACTTC
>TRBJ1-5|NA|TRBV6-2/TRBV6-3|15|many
CASSYKGNSNQPQHF
TGTGCCAGCAGTTACAAAGGGAACAGCAATCAGCCCCAGCATTTT
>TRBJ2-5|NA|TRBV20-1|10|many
CSASFKTQYF
TGCAGTGCTAGTTTCAAGACCCAGTACTTC
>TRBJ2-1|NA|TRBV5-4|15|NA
CASSLAGGRVETQFF
TGTGCCAGCAGCTTGGCGGGTGGCAGAGTAGAGACCCAGTTCTTC
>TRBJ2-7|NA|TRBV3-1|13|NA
CASSPAGRSEQYF
TGTGCCAGCAGCCCGGCGGGTCGTAGCGAGCAGTACTTC
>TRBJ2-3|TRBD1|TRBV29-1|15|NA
CSASEAGGITDTQYF
TGCAGCGCTTCCGAGGCAGGGGGCATCACAGATACGCAGTATTTT
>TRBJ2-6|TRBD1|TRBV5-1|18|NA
CASSSITGAYSGANVLTF
TGCGCCAGCAGCTCGATTACAGGGGCCTACTCTGGGGCCAACGTCCTGACTTTC
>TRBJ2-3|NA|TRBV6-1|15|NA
CASSEPGPRVDTQYF
TGTGCCAGCAGTGAGCCGGGTCCTCGTGTCGATACGCAGTATTTT
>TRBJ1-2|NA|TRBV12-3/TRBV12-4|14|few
CASSFGGGGYGYTF
TGTGCCAGCAGTTTTGGGGGGGGCGGGTATGGCTACACCTTC
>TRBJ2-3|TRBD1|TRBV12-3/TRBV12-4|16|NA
CASSSRDSFSTDTQYF
TGTGCCAGCAGCTCCCGGGACAGCTTTAGCACAGATACGCAGTATTTT
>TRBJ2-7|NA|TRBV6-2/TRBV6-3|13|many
CASRDPRRVEQYF
TGTGCCAGCAGGGACCCCCGGAGGGTCGAGCAGTACTTC
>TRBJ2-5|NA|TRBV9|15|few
CASSVTPGARETQYF
TGTGCCAGCAGCGTAACCCCAGGGGCTAGGGAGACCCAGTACTTC
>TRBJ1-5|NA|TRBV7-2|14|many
CASSRVFSNQPQHF
TGTGCCAGCAGCAGGGTTTTCAGCAATCAGCCCCAGCATTTT
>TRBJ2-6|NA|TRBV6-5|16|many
CASSYGQLSGANVLTF
TGTGCCAGCAGTTACGGGCAGCTCTCTGGGGCCAACGTCCTGACTTTC
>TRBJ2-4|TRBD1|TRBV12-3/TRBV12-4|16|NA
CASSLNVRGRGDIQYF
TGTGCCAGCAGTTTAAATGTCAGGGGGCGGGGAGACATTCAGTACTTC